The clone carrying this TCR beta chain has just a few counts. Its antigen is still unknown. The CDR3 contains 13 residues. Losses at the gene ends were 4 bases for V and 6 bases for J; bases not matched to a gene: 2. CDR1 is SGHTA, CDR2 FQGNSA, per germline. PCR involved 60 Vbeta and 13 Jbeta primers. Sequencing was performed with immunoSEQ multiplex PCR; in TCRdb, only in-frame clones are kept and a portion is missing. The table lists 200,000 or so clones, about 81% of them singletons, with 6% to 8% in the top ten. This entry belongs to a study of cytomegalovirus exposure and HLA in healthy donors. Whole-study results and caveats: Later analysis associated a missense DCLRE1C variant with TCR beta V- and J-gene trimming.

V and J are TRBV7-2 and TRBJ1-4; 7 positions match TRBD1. Sequenced: PBMCs. The TCR comes from a woman in her fifties or sixties in good health and CMV-seropositive. The CDR3: CASSYGTDEKLFF. CDR3 DNA sequence: TGTGCCAGCAGCTACGGGACAGATGAAAAACTGTTTTTT.